This T cell receptor (beta chain) was sequenced during a study of CD8+ T cells in alopecia areata. Treatment defined: oral pan-JAK inhibitor, 5-10 mg twice daily. CD4+ and CD8+ T cells were sorted from PBMCs stained for CD3, CD4 and CD8. Trimming stripped 2 bases from V and 8 bases from J, with 12 bases between. CDR3 size: 13 residues. Germline CDR1 is KGHSH and CDR2 is LQKENI. General study findings and limits: Besides other cells, scalp samples also yield sequences of resident alphabeta T cells from normal skin. It was lesional scalp, especially alopecia totalis/universalis, that showed higher clonality than normal scalp. In scalp and blood, many expanded lesional clones persisted during tofacitinib.

RNA extraction was followed by reverse transcription into cDNA, which acted as the sequencing template. Clones were sequenced by immunoSEQ multiplex PCR, and TCRdb holds only the in-frame ones, with some missing. The table includes approximately 210,000 clones, around 66% detected once. On this clone: Its antigen is currently unknown.

The chain combines TRBV18 with TRBJ1-2; tentative D call: TRBD1 (5 bases). The clonotype originates from a human donor with alopecia areata. The source was CD4+ T cells sorted from blood, collected at week 4, from a patient treated with tofacitinib. The CDR3 sequence: CASSPGTQQGYTF. In DNA form, the CDR3 reads TGTGCCAGCTCACCAGGGACCCAGCAGGGCTACACCTTC.